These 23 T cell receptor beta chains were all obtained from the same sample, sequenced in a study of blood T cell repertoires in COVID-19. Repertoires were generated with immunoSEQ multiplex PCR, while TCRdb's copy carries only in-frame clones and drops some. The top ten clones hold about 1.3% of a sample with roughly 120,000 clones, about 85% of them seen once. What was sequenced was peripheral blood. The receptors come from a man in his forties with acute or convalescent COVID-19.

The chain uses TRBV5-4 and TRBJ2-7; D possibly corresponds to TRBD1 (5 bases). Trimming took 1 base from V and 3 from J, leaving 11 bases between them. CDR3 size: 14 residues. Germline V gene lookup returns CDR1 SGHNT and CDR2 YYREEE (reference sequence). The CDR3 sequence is CASSLSQGYYEQYF. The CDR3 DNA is TGTGCCAGCAGCTTGAGTCAGGGCTACTACGAGCAGTACTTC.

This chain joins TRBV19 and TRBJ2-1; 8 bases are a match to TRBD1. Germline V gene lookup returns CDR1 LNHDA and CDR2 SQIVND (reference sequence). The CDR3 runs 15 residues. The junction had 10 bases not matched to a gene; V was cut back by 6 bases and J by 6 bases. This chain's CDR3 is CASSMTGTGTNEQFF. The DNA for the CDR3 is TGTGCCAGTAGCATGACCGGGACAGGCACCAATGAGCAGTTCTTC. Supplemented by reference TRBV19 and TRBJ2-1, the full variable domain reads DGGITQSPKYLFRKEGQNVTLSCEQNLNHDAMYWYRQDPGQGLRLIYYSQIVNDFQKGDIAEGYSVSREKKESFPLTVTSAQKNPTAFYLCASSMTGTGTNEQFFGPGTRLTVL.

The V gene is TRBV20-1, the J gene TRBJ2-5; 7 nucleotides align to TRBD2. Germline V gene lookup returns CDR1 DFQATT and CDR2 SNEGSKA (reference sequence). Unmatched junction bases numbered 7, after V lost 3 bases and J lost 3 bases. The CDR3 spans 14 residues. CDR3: CSASWGGTKETQYF. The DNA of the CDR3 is TGCAGTGCTAGTTGGGGGGGGACTAAAGAGACCCAGTACTTC.

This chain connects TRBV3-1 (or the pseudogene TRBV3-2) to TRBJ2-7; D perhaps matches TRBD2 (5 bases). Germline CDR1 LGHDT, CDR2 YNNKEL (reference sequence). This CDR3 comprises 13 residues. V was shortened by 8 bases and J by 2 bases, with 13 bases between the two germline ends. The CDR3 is CASLHGEPYEQYF. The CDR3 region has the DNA TGTGCCAGCCTACACGGGGAACCCTACGAGCAGTACTTC.

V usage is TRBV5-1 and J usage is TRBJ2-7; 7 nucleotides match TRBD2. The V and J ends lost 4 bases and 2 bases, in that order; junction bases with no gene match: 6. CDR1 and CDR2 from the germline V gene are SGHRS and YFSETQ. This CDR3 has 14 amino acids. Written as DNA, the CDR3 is TGCGCCAGCAGCCCCGGAGCGGGGCCCTACGAGCAGTACTTC. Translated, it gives CASSPGAGPYEQYF.

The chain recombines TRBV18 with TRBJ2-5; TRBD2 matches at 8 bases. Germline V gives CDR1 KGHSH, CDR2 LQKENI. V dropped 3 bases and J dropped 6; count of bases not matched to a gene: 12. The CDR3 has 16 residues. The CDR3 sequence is CASSPPTSGRVKTQYF. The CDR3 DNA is TGTGCCAGCTCACCCCCCACGAGCGGGAGAGTGAAGACCCAGTACTTC.

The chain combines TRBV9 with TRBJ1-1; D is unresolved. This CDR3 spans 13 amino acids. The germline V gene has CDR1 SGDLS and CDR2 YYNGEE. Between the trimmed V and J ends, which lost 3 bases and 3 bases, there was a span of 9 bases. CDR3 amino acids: CASSADTYTEAFF. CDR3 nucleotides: TGTGCCAGCAGCGCAGACACCTACACTGAAGCTTTCTTT.

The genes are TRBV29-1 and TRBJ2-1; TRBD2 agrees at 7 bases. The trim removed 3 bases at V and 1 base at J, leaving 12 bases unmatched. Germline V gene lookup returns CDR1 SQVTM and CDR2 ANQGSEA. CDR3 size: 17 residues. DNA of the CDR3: TGCAGCGTTGACTCCCCCTCCGCGGGAGTATCCTACAATGAGCAGTTCTTC. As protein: CSVDSPSAGVSYNEQFF.

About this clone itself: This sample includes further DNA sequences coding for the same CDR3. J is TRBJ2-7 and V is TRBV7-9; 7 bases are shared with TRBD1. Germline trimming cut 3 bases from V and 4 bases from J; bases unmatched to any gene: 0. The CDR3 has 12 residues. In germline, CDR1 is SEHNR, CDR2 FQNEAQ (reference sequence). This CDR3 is CASSLTGYEQYF. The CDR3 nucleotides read TGTGCCAGCAGCTTGACAGGGTACGAGCAGTACTTC.

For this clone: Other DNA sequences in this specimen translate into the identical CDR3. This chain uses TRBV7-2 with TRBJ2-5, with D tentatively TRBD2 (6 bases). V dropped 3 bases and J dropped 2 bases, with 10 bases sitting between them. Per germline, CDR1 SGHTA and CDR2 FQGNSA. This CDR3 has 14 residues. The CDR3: CASSFGGGQETQYF. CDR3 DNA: TGTGCCAGCAGCTTCGGGGGTGGGCAAGAGACCCAGTACTTC.

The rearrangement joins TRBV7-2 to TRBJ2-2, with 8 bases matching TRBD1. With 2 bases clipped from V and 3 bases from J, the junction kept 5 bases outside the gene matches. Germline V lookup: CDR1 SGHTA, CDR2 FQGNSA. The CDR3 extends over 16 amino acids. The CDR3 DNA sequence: TGTGCCAGCAGCTTAATGCGGACAGGGCACACCGGGGAGCTGTTTTTT. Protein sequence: CASSLMRTGHTGELFF.

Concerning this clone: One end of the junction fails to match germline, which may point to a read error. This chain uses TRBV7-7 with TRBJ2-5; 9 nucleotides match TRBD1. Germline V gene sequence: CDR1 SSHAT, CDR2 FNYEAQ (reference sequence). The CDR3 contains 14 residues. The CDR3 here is CASSRTGERETQYF. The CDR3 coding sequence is TGTGCTAGCAGTCGGACAGGGGAGAGGGAGACCCAGTACTTC.

The CDR3, as DNA: TGTGCCAGCAGTCAAGGGGGACCCTGGACTGAAGCTTTCTTT. It encodes CASSQGGPWTEAFF. The V call is TRBV6-6, the J call TRBJ1-1; D possibly corresponds to TRBD1 (6 bases). The V end was cut by 5 bases, the J end by 5 bases, with 15 bases between. This CDR3 has 14 residues. The germline CDR1 and CDR2 sequences are MNHNY and SVGAGI (reference sequence).

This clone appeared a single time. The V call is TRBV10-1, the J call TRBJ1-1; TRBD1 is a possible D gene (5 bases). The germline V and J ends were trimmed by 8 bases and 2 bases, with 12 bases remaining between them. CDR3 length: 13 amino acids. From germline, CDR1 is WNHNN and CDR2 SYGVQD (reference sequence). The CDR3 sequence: CASSLTANTEAFF. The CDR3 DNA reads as TGCGCCAGCTCCTTGACAGCTAACACTGAAGCTTTCTTT.

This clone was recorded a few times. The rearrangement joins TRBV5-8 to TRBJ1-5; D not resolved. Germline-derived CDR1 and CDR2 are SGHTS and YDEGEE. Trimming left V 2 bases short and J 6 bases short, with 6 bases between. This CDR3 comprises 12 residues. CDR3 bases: TGTGCCAGCAGCTTATGGAGTCAGCCCCAGCATTTT. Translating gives CASSLWSQPQHF.

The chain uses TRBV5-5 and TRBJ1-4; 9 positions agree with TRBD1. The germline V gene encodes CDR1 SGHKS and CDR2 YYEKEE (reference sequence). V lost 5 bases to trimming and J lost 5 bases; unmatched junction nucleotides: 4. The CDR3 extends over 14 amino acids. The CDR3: CASRSGTGNEKLFF. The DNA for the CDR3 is TGTGCCAGCAGATCCGGGACAGGGAATGAAAAACTGTTTTTT.

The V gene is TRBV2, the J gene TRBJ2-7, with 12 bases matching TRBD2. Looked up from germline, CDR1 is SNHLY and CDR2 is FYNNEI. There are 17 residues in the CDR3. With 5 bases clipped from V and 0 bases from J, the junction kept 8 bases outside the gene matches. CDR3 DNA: TGTGCCAGCAGTTCGGGACTAGCGGGTGCCCTCTCCTACGAGCAGTACTTC. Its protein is CASSSGLAGALSYEQYF.

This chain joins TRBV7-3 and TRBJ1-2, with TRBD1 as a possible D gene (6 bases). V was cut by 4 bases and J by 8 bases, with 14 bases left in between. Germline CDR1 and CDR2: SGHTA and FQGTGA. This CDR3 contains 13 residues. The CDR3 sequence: CASSSPDRRGYTF. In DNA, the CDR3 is TGTGCCAGCAGCTCACCGGACAGACGCGGCTACACCTTC.

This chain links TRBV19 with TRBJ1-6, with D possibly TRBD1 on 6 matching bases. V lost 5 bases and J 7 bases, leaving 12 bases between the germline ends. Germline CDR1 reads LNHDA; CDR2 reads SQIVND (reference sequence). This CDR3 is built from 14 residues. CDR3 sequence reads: CASSLRQDNSPLHF. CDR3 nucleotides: TGTGCCAGTAGTCTACGACAGGACAATTCACCCCTCCACTTT.

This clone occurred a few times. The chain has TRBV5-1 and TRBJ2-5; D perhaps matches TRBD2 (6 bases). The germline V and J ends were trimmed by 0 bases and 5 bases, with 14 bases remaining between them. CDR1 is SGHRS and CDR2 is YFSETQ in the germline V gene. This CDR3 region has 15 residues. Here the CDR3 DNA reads TGCGCCAGCAGCTTGGCGGCGGGGAGGCGGGAGACCCAGTACTTC. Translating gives CASSLAAGRRETQYF.

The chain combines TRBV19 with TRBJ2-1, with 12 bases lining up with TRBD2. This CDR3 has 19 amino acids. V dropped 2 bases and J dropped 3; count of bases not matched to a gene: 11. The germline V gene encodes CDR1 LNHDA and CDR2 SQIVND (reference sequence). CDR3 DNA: TGTGCCAGTAGTATACTTGCAGCGGGACTAGCGGGCCACTACAATGAGCAGTTCTTC. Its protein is CASSILAAGLAGHYNEQFF.

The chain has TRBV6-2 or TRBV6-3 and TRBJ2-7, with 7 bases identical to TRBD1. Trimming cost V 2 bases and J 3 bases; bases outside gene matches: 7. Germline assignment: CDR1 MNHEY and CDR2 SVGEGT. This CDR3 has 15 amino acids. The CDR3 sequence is CASSYAGQAGYEQYF. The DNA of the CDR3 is TGTGCCAGCAGTTACGCCGGACAGGCGGGCTACGAGCAGTACTTC.

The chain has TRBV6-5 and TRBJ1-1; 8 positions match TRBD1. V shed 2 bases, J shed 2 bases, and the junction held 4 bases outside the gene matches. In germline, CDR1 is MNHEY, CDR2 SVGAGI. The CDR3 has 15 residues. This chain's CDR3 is CASSYDRGINTEAFF. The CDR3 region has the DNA TGTGCCAGCAGTTACGACAGGGGAATTAACACTGAAGCTTTCTTT.